The 29 T cell receptor beta chains reported below all come from one sample, sequenced in a study of cytomegalovirus exposure and HLA in healthy donors. The PCR made use of 60 Vbeta and 13 Jbeta primers. Method: immunoSEQ multiplex PCR; TCRdb's copy keeps in-frame clones and lacks some. The sample contains more than 90,000 clones, roughly 78% of which appear only once. The material sequenced was PBMCs. These TCRs come from a woman aged 60-75 years in good health and CMV-seronegative.

This chain links TRBV6-5 with TRBJ1-2; no firm D call. This CDR3 spans 14 amino acids. The germline V gene encodes CDR1 MNHEY and CDR2 SVGAGI. V was clipped by 6 bases and J by 1 base, with 12 bases between them. The CDR3 is CASSRGVFNYGYTF. DNA of the CDR3: TGTGCCAGCAGCCGCGGAGTGTTTAACTATGGCTACACCTTC.

This clone was found a few times. The chain employs TRBV5-4 and TRBJ2-7; 7 bases fit TRBD2. CDR3 length: 13 amino acids. With 2 bases clipped from V and 4 bases from J, the junction kept 3 bases outside the gene matches. Per the germline V gene, CDR1 is SGHNT and CDR2 is YYREEE (reference sequence). DNA of the CDR3: TGTGCCAGCAGCTTCGGACTAGTTTACGAGCAGTACTTC. Translating gives CASSFGLVYEQYF.

The table lists this clone with a count of one. This rearrangement joins TRBV27 to TRBJ2-7, with 8 bases that match TRBD1. The germline V gene has CDR1 MNHEY and CDR2 SMNVEV (reference sequence). Germline trimming cut 6 bases from V and 3 bases from J; bases unmatched to any gene: 7. This CDR3 is 14 amino acids long. The CDR3 DNA reads TGTGCCAGCAGCCGTTCGGGGACAGGCTACGAGCAGTACTTC. Its translation is CASSRSGTGYEQYF.

This clone appeared a few times. The CDR3 region has the DNA TGTGCCAGCAGCCGAGGGAGGGTTCAAGAGACCCAGTACTTC. Encoded protein: CASSRGRVQETQYF. The chain employs TRBV7-8 and TRBJ2-5; 7 nucleotides match TRBD2. V lost 5 bases and J lost 2; bases outside the gene matches: 5. Germline V CDR1 and CDR2: SGHVS, FQNEAQ. The CDR3 sequence is 14 residues long. The full variable domain, its missing parts supplied by reference TRBV7-8 and TRBJ2-5, is GAGVSQSPRYKVAKRGQDVALRCDPISGHVSLFWYQQALGQGPEFLTYFQNEAQLDKSGLPSDRFFAERPEGSVSTLKIQRTQQEDSAVYLCASSRGRVQETQYFGPGTRLLVL.

The chain recombines TRBV6-5 with TRBJ1-4; tentatively, D is TRBD1 (6 bases). The CDR3 is 15 amino acids. CDR1 is MNHEY and CDR2 is SVGAGI in the germline V gene. Trimming took 6 bases from V and 3 from J, leaving 14 bases between them. CDR3 DNA sequence: TGTGCCAGCAGACTGACAGGTCTTGCTAATGAAAAACTGTTTTTT. Translation: CASRLTGLANEKLFF.

The chain uses TRBV19 and TRBJ2-2; 8 positions agree with TRBD1. CDR1 is LNHDA and CDR2 is SQIVND in the germline V gene (reference sequence). Trimming took 5 bases from V and 5 from J; bases not matched to a gene: 16. The CDR3 has 18 amino acids. The CDR3: CASSSWDSRGQGTGELFF. The CDR3 DNA is TGTGCCAGTAGTTCCTGGGATTCCAGGGGGCAAGGGACCGGGGAGCTGTTTTTT.

This clone turned up a few times. The V call is TRBV18, the J call TRBJ1-1; a weak D match, TRBD1 (5 bases). This CDR3 has 15 amino acids. Trimming pared 1 base from V and 3 bases from J, leaving 12 bases between. The germline V gene encodes CDR1 KGHSH and CDR2 LQKENI. The CDR3 sequence is CASSPRDSWDTEAFF. The CDR3 DNA reads TGTGCCAGCTCACCACGGGACTCTTGGGACACTGAAGCTTTCTTT. Full variable domain (rest looked up from reference TRBV18 and TRBJ1-1): NAGVMQNPRHLVRRRGQEARLRCSPMKGHSHVYWYRQLPEEGLKFMVYLQKENIIDESGMPKERFSAEFPKEGPSILRIQQVVRGDSAAYFCASSPRDSWDTEAFFGQGTRLTVV.

CDR3 region: CASTLGAIGTGELFF. As DNA, the CDR3 is TGTGCCAGCACGCTAGGGGCCATCGGCACCGGGGAGCTGTTTTTT. The V and J genes are TRBV2 and TRBJ2-2; D is perhaps TRBD1 (5 bases). Germline CDR1 SNHLY, CDR2 FYNNEI. CDR3 length equals 15 residues. V was clipped by 7 bases and J by 4 bases, with 16 bases between them.

This chain connects TRBV29-1 to TRBJ2-2; D is possibly TRBD1 (5 bases). This CDR3 comprises 14 residues. V was pared by 2 bases and J by 1 base, with 8 bases between. Germline V CDR1 and CDR2: SQVTM, ANQGSEA. The CDR3 loop reads CSVEKRGNTGELFF. DNA of the CDR3: TGCAGCGTTGAAAAAAGGGGGAACACCGGGGAGCTGTTTTTT.

The chain joins TRBV6-6 to TRBJ1-4; 9 bases map to TRBD1. Germline V gene data show CDR1 as MNHNY and CDR2 as SVGAGI (reference sequence). The CDR3 loop spans 14 amino acids. Losses at the gene ends were 9 bases for V and 4 bases for J; bases not matched to a gene: 6. CDR3 DNA sequence: TGTGCCAGTACCAACAGGGGGCTTAATGAAAAACTGTTTTTT. This codes for CASTNRGLNEKLFF.

This clone was counted between two and nine times. This chain uses TRBV9 with TRBJ2-5, with D perhaps TRBD2 (5 bases). The V gene's germline CDR1 is SGDLS and CDR2 YYNGEE. The CDR3 spans 14 residues. Trimming cost V 0 bases and J 5 bases, with 11 bases left between them. CDR3 sequence reads: CASSVDGRTETQYF. CDR3 nucleotide sequence: TGTGCCAGCAGCGTAGATGGCAGGACTGAGACCCAGTACTTC.

This rearrangement joins TRBV13 to TRBJ2-7, with 7 bases identical to TRBD1. Trimming removed 5 bases from V and 6 bases from J; junction bases left unmatched: 10. This CDR3 region has 14 residues. The V gene's germline CDR1 is PRHDT and CDR2 FYEKMQ (reference sequence). The CDR3 sequence: CASSPDRAGSEQYF. DNA of the CDR3: TGTGCCAGCAGCCCAGACAGGGCAGGAAGCGAGCAGTACTTC.

The chain uses TRBV5-1 and TRBJ2-7; tentative D call: TRBD1 (6 bases). Deletions cut 4 bases from V and 3 bases from J, with 17 bases between. This CDR3 has 15 amino acids. Germline lookup yields CDR1 SGHRS and CDR2 YFSETQ. DNA of the CDR3: TGCGCCAGCAGCAACGCCCCGGGACAAAGCTACGAGCAGTACTTC. Translation gives CASSNAPGQSYEQYF.

The V call is TRBV10-3, the J call TRBJ1-6; a possible D gene is TRBD1 (6 bases). Germline V CDR1 and CDR2: ENHRY, SYGVKD. The CDR3 totals 14 residues. Trimming cost V 3 bases and J 9 bases, with 12 bases left between them. CDR3 in DNA: TGTGCCATCAGTGAAGGCAGGGGACCTTCACCCCTCCACTTT. Residues: CAISEGRGPSPLHF.

V usage is TRBV7-2 and J usage is TRBJ1-4; TRBD1 matches 9 bases. The junction had 10 bases not matched to a gene; V was cut back by 4 bases and J by 4 bases. Germline V gene sequence: CDR1 SGHTA, CDR2 FQGNSA. The CDR3 has 17 amino acids. CDR3 nucleotides: TGTGCCAGCAGCTCGAACCGGGACAGGGCCGTTAATGAAAAACTGTTTTTT. Protein product: CASSSNRDRAVNEKLFF.

This clone was picked up a small number of times. The chain uses TRBV7-2 and TRBJ2-7; D might be TRBD1 (6 bases). Germline CDR1 SGHTA, CDR2 FQGNSA. This CDR3 contains 12 residues. Trimming pared 2 bases from V and 5 bases from J, leaving 7 bases between. CDR3 DNA: TGTGCCAGCAGCTTAACAGGGAACGAGCAGTACTTC. This sequence encodes CASSLTGNEQYF.

The chain couples TRBV28 to TRBJ1-4; 7 bases line up with TRBD1. V lost 7 bases to trimming and J lost 8 bases; unmatched junction nucleotides: 10. CDR1 and CDR2 (germline): MDHEN, SYDVKM. This CDR3 contains 14 residues. The CDR3 here is CASNSRDRDEKLFF. CDR3 sequence (DNA): TGTGCCAGCAACTCCCGGGACAGAGACGAAAAACTGTTTTTT.

With regard to this clone: The germline gene is not matched at one end of the junction; a read error may be the cause. The rearrangement joins TRBV7-9 to TRBJ2-7; D is perhaps TRBD1 (6 bases). Germline loops: CDR1 SEHNR, CDR2 FQNEAQ (reference sequence). The CDR3 is 15 residues long. The CDR3 region has the DNA TGTGCCAGCAGCTTAGGCCCAGGGACAACCCTTAATAGTGACTTC. The encoded protein is CASSLGPGTTLNSDF.

The chain carries TRBV19 and TRBJ2-2, with 7 bases fitting TRBD2. CDR3 length equals 16 residues. The V gene's germline CDR1 is LNHDA and CDR2 SQIVND (reference sequence). The ends lost 1 base at V and 0 bases at J; junction bases unmatched: 2. Written as DNA, the CDR3 is TGTGCCAGTAGTATAGGTCGGGGGGCGAACACCGGGGAGCTGTTTTTT. Protein: CASSIGRGANTGELFF.

The J gene is TRBJ2-7, the V gene TRBV4-1; possible D gene TRBD1, 6 bases. Germline V gene data show CDR1 as MGHRA and CDR2 as YSYEKL. The CDR3 is 14 amino acids. Between the trimmed V and J ends, which lost 0 bases and 2 bases, there was a span of 8 bases. CDR3 DNA: TGCGCCAGCAGCCAAGATAGGGGGACCTACGAGCAGTACTTC. As protein: CASSQDRGTYEQYF.

This rearrangement joins TRBV29-1 to TRBJ1-1; D unclear. The V end lost 5 bases, the J end lost 3 bases, and 16 bases lay between the germline ends. CDR1 SQVTM and CDR2 ANQGSEA come from the germline V gene. This CDR3 is built from 14 residues. The CDR3 here is CSVPHGKWDTEAFF. CDR3 bases: TGCAGCGTTCCACACGGGAAGTGGGACACTGAAGCTTTCTTT.

The V gene is TRBV6-5, the J gene TRBJ1-1; D not resolved. Trimming removed 6 bases at V and 1 base at J, with 12 bases between. CDR3 size: 14 residues. Germline lookup yields CDR1 MNHEY and CDR2 SVGAGI. The CDR3 DNA reads TGTGCCAGCAGAACCGCGCGTCCGAACACTGAAGCTTTCTTT. Protein product: CASRTARPNTEAFF.

This clone is a singleton in its sample. The chain couples TRBV7-9 to TRBJ2-2; TRBD2 matches at 8 bases. Trimming took 2 bases from V and 5 from J; bases not matched to a gene: 7. The length of the CDR3 is 16 residues. In germline, CDR1 is SEHNR, CDR2 FQNEAQ (reference sequence). The CDR3 coding sequence is TGTGCCAGCAGCTTATCCGGGACTAGTTTTACCGGGGAGCTGTTTTTT. Its protein product is CASSLSGTSFTGELFF.

J is TRBJ1-1 and V is TRBV4-1; D remains ambiguous. CDR3 length equals 15 residues. Germline V gene sequence: CDR1 MGHRA, CDR2 YSYEKL. V lost 1 base and J lost 0, with 9 bases in between. The CDR3 sequence: CASSQVRAVNTEAFF. Here the CDR3 DNA reads TGCGCCAGCAGCCAAGTGAGGGCGGTGAACACTGAAGCTTTCTTT.

This chain links TRBV5-6 with TRBJ2-3; 8 bases line up with TRBD2. V shed 4 bases, J shed 6 bases, and the junction held 7 bases outside the gene matches. CDR3 size: 14 residues. The V gene's germline CDR1 is SGHDT and CDR2 YYEEEE. The CDR3 DNA sequence: TGTGCCAGCAGCCCAGCGGGAGCAGCGGATACGCAGTATTTT. Amino acids: CASSPAGAADTQYF.

V gene TRBV5-6 combines with J gene TRBJ2-2, with a tentative D call TRBD2 (5 bases). V dropped 5 bases and J dropped 7 bases, with 15 bases sitting between them. CDR3 length: 14 residues. The germline gives CDR1 SGHDT, CDR2 YYEEEE. The CDR3 is CASRALGGNGELFF. CDR3 DNA sequence: TGTGCCAGCAGGGCCCTTGGAGGTAACGGGGAGCTGTTTTTT.

V usage is TRBV19 and J usage is TRBJ1-1; D possibly corresponds to TRBD1 (5 bases). Germline V CDR1 and CDR2: LNHDA, SQIVND (reference sequence). The germline V and J ends were trimmed by 5 bases and 1 base, with 17 bases remaining between them. This CDR3 spans 16 amino acids. In DNA, the CDR3 is TGTGCCAGTAGTGGGACGGGAGCCGGTAGGAACACTGAAGCTTTCTTT. Translating it yields CASSGTGAGRNTEAFF.

This chain uses TRBV15 with TRBJ2-7, with TRBD2 as a possible D gene (6 bases). This CDR3 comprises 13 residues. Between the trimmed V and J ends, which lost 5 bases and 6 bases, there was a span of 14 bases. The V gene's germline CDR1 is LNHNV and CDR2 YYDKDF (reference sequence). The CDR3 DNA reads TGTGCCACCAGCGCCATGCGGGGAGGCGAGCAGTACTTC. Protein: CATSAMRGGEQYF.

The chain combines TRBV2 with TRBJ1-1; the D is unclear. V lost 2 bases and J lost 6, with 10 bases in between. The CDR3 spans 13 residues. Germline loops: CDR1 SNHLY, CDR2 FYNNEI. The CDR3 nucleotides are TGTGCCAGCAGTGAATATCACGGGGCTGAAGCTTTCTTT. Protein sequence: CASSEYHGAEAFF. Looking up the rest from reference TRBV2 and TRBJ1-1 gives the full variable domain: EPEVTQTPSHQVTQMGQEVILRCVPISNHLYFYWYRQILGQKVEFLVSFYNNEISEKSEIFDDQFSVERPDGSNFTLKIRSTKLEDSAMYFCASSEYHGAEAFFGQGTRLTVV.